The 15 T cell receptor beta chains in this list originate from one sample, sequenced in a study of T-cell memory formation after mild COVID-19. TCRdb redid the calling of the 5' RACE reads with MiXCR, one entry per CDR3 protein. Here the sample spans fewer than 450,000 distinct CDR3 sequences, more than 20% being singletons. Sequencing input: PBMCs or a T cell subset sorted from them (not recorded which). The receptors come from an adult woman who had mild COVID-19 (a few samples of this study predate the infection). Cell type and time point are not known.

J is TRBJ1-2 and V is TRBV29-1, with TRBD1 matching over 9 bases. J was trimmed by 4 bases and V by 5 bases; bases with no gene match: 8. CDR1 and CDR2 from the germline V gene are SQVTM and ANQGSEA. This CDR3 contains 14 residues. CDR3 sequence: CSVIQGADGYGYTF. CDR3 DNA sequence: TGCAGCGTTATACAGGGGGCAGACGGCTATGGCTACACCTTC.

In nucleotides, the CDR3 is TGTGCCAGCAGTTTGGGGCAGCGCGGAAACAATGAGCAGTTCTTC. It translates to CASSLGQRGNNEQFF. The chain uses TRBV28 and TRBJ2-1; TRBD1 is a possible D gene (5 bases). Trimming left V 3 bases short and J 5 bases short, with 14 bases between. Germline V gene data show CDR1 as MDHEN and CDR2 as SYDVKM. This CDR3 is built from 15 residues.

V gene TRBV4-2 combines with J gene TRBJ2-7; the match to TRBD1 covers 12 bases. The length of the CDR3 is 18 residues. With V trimmed by 3 bases and J by 2 bases, 11 bases remained unmatched. Germline loops: CDR1 LGHNA, CDR2 YNFKEQ. The DNA of the CDR3 is TGTGCCAGCAGCCATTGGGACAGGGGGCGGACGAGCCCCTACGAGCAGTACTTC. The encoded protein is CASSHWDRGRTSPYEQYF.

This clonotype was detected a few times. This chain uses TRBV5-1 with TRBJ1-1; TRBD1 matches 10 bases. The trim removed 4 bases at V and 4 bases at J, leaving 7 bases unmatched. Germline V gives CDR1 SGHRS, CDR2 YFSETQ. This CDR3 comprises 15 residues. CDR3 residues: CASSNQDRGITEAFF. DNA of the CDR3: TGCGCCAGCAGCAACCAGGACAGGGGGATCACTGAAGCTTTCTTT.

The chain recombines TRBV6-5 with TRBJ1-1, with TRBD1 identical over 8 bases. CDR3 length: 16 residues. Losses at the gene ends were 0 bases for V and 2 bases for J; bases not matched to a gene: 5. CDR1 is MNHEY, CDR2 SVGAGI, per germline. CDR3 sequence (DNA): TGTGCCAGCAGTTACTCCGCGACAGGGGCCAACACTGAAGCTTTCTTT. The encoded protein is CASSYSATGANTEAFF.

CDR3 sequence reads: CASSLVGGKDGELFF. The DNA for the CDR3 is TGTGCCAGCAGCTTGGTAGGCGGGAAGGACGGGGAGCTGTTTTTT. The chain carries TRBV5-6 and TRBJ2-2, with a tentative D call TRBD2 (6 bases). The CDR3 spans 15 residues. The V gene's germline CDR1 is SGHDT and CDR2 YYEEEE. Deletions cut 0 bases from V and 7 bases from J, with 13 bases between.

This clonotype was detected once. For the CDR3, the DNA is TGCGCCAGCGCCCGGGACGTCGACACTGAAGCTTTCTTT. It codes for CASARDVDTEAFF. This chain links TRBV5-1 with TRBJ1-1, with D possibly TRBD1 on 5 matching bases. V was trimmed by 7 bases and J by 3 bases, leaving 13 bases between them. The CDR3 consists of 13 residues. The germline gives CDR1 SGHRS, CDR2 YFSETQ.

The V gene is TRBV6-5, the J gene TRBJ1-6; D is perhaps TRBD1 (6 bases). This CDR3 contains 15 residues. CDR1 is MNHEY and CDR2 is SVGAGI in the germline V gene. Between the trimmed V and J ends, which lost 0 bases and 6 bases, there was a span of 9 bases. In DNA form, the CDR3 reads TGTGCCAGCAGTTACTCCAGGGGTGGTAATTCACCCCTCCACTTT. Translating gives CASSYSRGGNSPLHF.

This clonotype came up a few times. The chain employs TRBV9 and TRBJ2-3; 9 bases match TRBD2. This CDR3 has 17 residues. The V gene end was trimmed by 0 bases and the J gene end by 2 bases; junction bases not matched to a gene: 7. CDR1 SGDLS and CDR2 YYNGEE come from the germline V gene. The CDR3, as DNA: TGTGCCAGCAGCGTAGAGAGGGCGGGGGGGTCCACAGATACGCAGTATTTT. Protein product: CASSVERAGGSTDTQYF. The full variable domain, its missing parts supplied by reference TRBV9 and TRBJ2-3, is DSGVTQTPKHLITATGQRVTLRCSPRSGDLSVYWYQQSLDQGLQFLIQYYNGEERAKGNILERFSAQQFPDLHSELNLSSLELGDSALYFCASSVERAGGSTDTQYFGPGTRLTVL.

J is TRBJ2-1 and V is TRBV7-7; 9 positions match TRBD2. The V gene end was trimmed by 4 bases and the J gene end by 7 bases; junction bases not matched to a gene: 8. Germline loops: CDR1 SSHAT, CDR2 FNYEAQ (reference sequence). The CDR3 is made up of 15 amino acids. The CDR3 loop is CASSSSGAQGNEQFF. DNA for the CDR3: TGTGCCAGCAGCTCTAGCGGGGCCCAGGGGAATGAGCAGTTCTTC.

The chain links TRBV20-1 to TRBJ2-7, with D unclear. This CDR3 contains 11 residues. The ends were cut back, 3 bases at V and 7 bases at J, with 10 bases in the middle. Germline CDR1 and CDR2: DFQATT and SNEGSKA (reference sequence). In DNA form, the CDR3 reads TGCAGTGCTAGGAAAAGATGGGAGCAGTACTTC. Protein sequence: CSARKRWEQYF.

This clonotype showed up just a few times. The chain carries TRBV5-1 and TRBJ2-1, with 12 bases fitting TRBD1. Germline assignment: CDR1 SGHRS and CDR2 YFSETQ. The CDR3 is 14 amino acids. Trimming at V came to 5 bases and at J to 10 bases, leaving 7 bases not matched to a gene. CDR3 loop: CASSSGTGGKEQFF. Written as DNA, the CDR3 is TGCGCCAGCAGTTCCGGGACAGGGGGCAAAGAGCAGTTCTTC.

This clonotype was observed a handful of times. The chain carries TRBV6-2 or TRBV6-3 and TRBJ2-7, with TRBD1 identical over 7 bases. CDR3 length: 14 amino acids. Per the germline V gene, CDR1 is MNHEY and CDR2 is SVGEGT. V lost 3 bases to trimming and J lost 1 base; unmatched junction nucleotides: 3. The CDR3 region has the DNA TGTGCCAGCAGTTATCAGGGACAGTCCTACGAGCAGTACTTC. This gives the protein CASSYQGQSYEQYF.

Remarks on this clonotype: Relative to the germline gene, one junction end is altered; a read error may explain this. V gene TRBV5-5 combines with J gene TRBJ2-4; 8 nucleotides match TRBD2. This CDR3 region has 13 residues. CDR1 is SGHKS, CDR2 YYEKEE, per germline (reference sequence). For the CDR3, the DNA is TGTGCCAGCAGCTTACGGGGGGGCCCGGATGGACACTTC. It yields the protein CASSLRGGPDGHF.

This clonotype was counted only a few times. The rearrangement joins TRBV18 to TRBJ2-7; D gene unclear. Trimming cost V 3 bases and J 4 bases, with 16 bases left between them. The CDR3 consists of 15 residues. Germline V gene lookup returns CDR1 KGHSH and CDR2 LQKENI. In DNA, the CDR3 is TGTGCCAGCTCACCTGTGGGTAGCCCAGAGTACGAGCAGTACTTC. The encoded protein is CASSPVGSPEYEQYF.